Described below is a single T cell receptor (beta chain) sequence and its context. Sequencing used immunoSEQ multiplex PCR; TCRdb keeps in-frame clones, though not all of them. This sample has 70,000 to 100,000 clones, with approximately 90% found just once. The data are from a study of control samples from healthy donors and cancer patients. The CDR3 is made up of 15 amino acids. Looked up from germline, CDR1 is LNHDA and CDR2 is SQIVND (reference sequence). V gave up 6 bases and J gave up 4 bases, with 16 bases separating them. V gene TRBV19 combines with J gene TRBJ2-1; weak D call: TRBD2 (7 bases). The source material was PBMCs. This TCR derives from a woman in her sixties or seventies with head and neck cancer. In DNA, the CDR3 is TGTGCCAGTAGGTTAGGGGGGGACTTGTACAATGAGCAGTTCTTC. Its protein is CASRLGGDLYNEQFF.